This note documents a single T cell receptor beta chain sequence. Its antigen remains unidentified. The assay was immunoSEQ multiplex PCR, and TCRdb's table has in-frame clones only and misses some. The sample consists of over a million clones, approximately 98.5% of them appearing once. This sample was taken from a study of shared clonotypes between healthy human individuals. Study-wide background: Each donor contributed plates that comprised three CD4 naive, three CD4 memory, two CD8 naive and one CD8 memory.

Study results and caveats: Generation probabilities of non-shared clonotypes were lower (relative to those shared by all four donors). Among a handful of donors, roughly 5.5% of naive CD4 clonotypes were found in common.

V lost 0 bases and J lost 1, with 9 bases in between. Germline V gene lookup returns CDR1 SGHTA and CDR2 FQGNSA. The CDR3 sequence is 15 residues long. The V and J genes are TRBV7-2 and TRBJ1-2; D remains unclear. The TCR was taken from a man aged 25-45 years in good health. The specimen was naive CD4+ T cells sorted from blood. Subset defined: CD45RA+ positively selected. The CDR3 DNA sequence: TGTGCCAGCAGCTTAGCGCCCATGAATAACTATGGCTACACCTTC. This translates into CASSLAPMNNYGYTF.